The 24 T cell receptor beta chains below all came from one sample that was sequenced in a study of shared clonotypes between healthy human individuals. Produced via immunoSEQ multiplex PCR; TCRdb's table is partial and in-frame only. The sample lists some 2,000,000 clones, roughly 95% seen once, with about 0.13% in the top ten. The sequenced sample consisted of naive CD4+ T cells sorted from blood. Noted subset: CD45RA+ positively selected. These receptors all stem from a man between 18 and 35 years old in good health.

The chain is built from TRBV2 and TRBJ2-1; either TRBD1 or TRBD2 may supply D (5 bases each). CDR3 length: 12 residues. CDR1 SNHLY and CDR2 FYNNEI come from the germline V gene. V shed 8 bases and J shed 5 bases, with 10 bases lying between them. The CDR3 DNA is TGTGCCAGCTCAGGGACCGACAATGAGCAGTTCTTC. Translated: CASSGTDNEQFF.

The CDR3 loop is CASRVSSYNEQFF. Written as DNA, the CDR3 is TGTGCCAGCAGGGTGAGCTCCTACAATGAGCAGTTCTTC. The chain couples TRBV6-6 to TRBJ2-1; the D is unclear. Looked up from germline, CDR1 is MNHNY and CDR2 is SVGAGI (reference sequence). This CDR3 comprises 13 residues. V was shortened by 6 bases and J by 0 bases, with 6 bases between the two germline ends.

This clone was detected only a few times. Other DNA sequences within the sample encode an identical CDR3. The V gene is TRBV20-1, the J gene TRBJ1-2, with TRBD1 identical over 8 bases. CDR3 size: 11 residues. The trim removed 6 bases at V and 6 bases at J, leaving 3 bases unmatched. The germline gives CDR1 DFQATT, CDR2 SNEGSKA (reference sequence). CDR3 sequence reads: CSARTGNGYTF. The CDR3 nucleotides are TGCAGTGCCCGGACAGGGAATGGCTACACCTTC.

V usage is TRBV5-6 and J usage is TRBJ1-5; 8 nucleotides agree with TRBD1. Germline V gene lookup returns CDR1 SGHDT and CDR2 YYEEEE. The CDR3 sequence is 13 residues long. V lost 2 bases to trimming and J lost 7 bases; unmatched junction nucleotides: 2. Written as DNA, the CDR3 is TGTGCCAGCAGCTTCAGGGGGCGGCAGCCCCAGCATTTT. It codes for CASSFRGRQPQHF.

Note on this clone: This specimen includes other DNA sequences encoding the same CDR3. The chain has TRBV7-9 and TRBJ1-5; D uncertain. The CDR3 has 13 residues. V dropped 1 base and J dropped 4 bases, with 5 bases sitting between them. Germline V gene data show CDR1 as SEHNR and CDR2 as FQNEAQ (reference sequence). The CDR3 is CASSLVGNQPQHF. The CDR3 DNA is TGTGCCAGCAGCTTAGTCGGAAATCAGCCCCAGCATTTT.

This clone turned up a few times. This sequence joins TRBV2 and TRBJ1-1; 7 positions match TRBD1. Germline V CDR1 and CDR2: SNHLY, FYNNEI. Losses at the gene ends were 8 bases for V and 0 bases for J; bases not matched to a gene: 9. This CDR3 has 15 amino acids. The CDR3, as DNA: TGTGCCAGCCAGGTACAGGGGACCATGAACACTGAAGCTTTCTTT. Amino acid sequence: CASQVQGTMNTEAFF.

V is TRBV30 and J is TRBJ1-1; TRBD1 matches 8 bases. The V gene's germline CDR1 is GTSNPN and CDR2 SVGIG (reference sequence). The CDR3 is 17 residues long. J was trimmed by 0 bases and V by 0 bases; bases with no gene match: 9. The CDR3 protein is CAWSVQGDRSMNTEAFF. CDR3 DNA: TGTGCCTGGAGTGTACAGGGGGACAGAAGCATGAACACTGAAGCTTTCTTT.

The genes are TRBV2 and TRBJ1-2, with D perhaps matching TRBD1 (5 bases). Looked up from germline, CDR1 is SNHLY and CDR2 is FYNNEI. The CDR3 loop spans 13 amino acids. The ends were cut back, 3 bases at V and 8 bases at J, with 13 bases in the middle. CDR3 loop: CASSEGPSSGYTF. In DNA, the CDR3 is TGTGCCAGCAGTGAGGGACCCTCTAGCGGCTACACCTTC.

The chain carries TRBV5-4 and TRBJ1-2; 7 bases align to TRBD1. CDR1 SGHNT and CDR2 YYREEE come from the germline V gene (reference sequence). Trimming at V came to 3 bases and at J to 3 bases, leaving 8 bases not matched to a gene. The CDR3 has 15 amino acids. The DNA for the CDR3 is TGTGCCAGCAGCTCGAGGGGGCAGGGGGACTATGGCTACACCTTC. It encodes CASSSRGQGDYGYTF.

Comment on this clone: Being one base from a much bigger clone, this may be a read error. The same CDR3 is also encoded by other DNA sequences in this sample. The chain recombines TRBV7-2 with TRBJ1-1; tentatively, D is TRBD1 (6 bases). V lost 1 base to trimming and J lost 4 bases, with 10 bases between them. Germline V gene data show CDR1 as SGHTA and CDR2 as FQGNSA. The CDR3 is made up of 14 amino acids. CDR3 sequence reads: CASSLGTGATEAFF. In DNA form, the CDR3 reads TGTGCCAGCAGCTTAGGGACGGGGGCCACTGAAGCTTTCTTT.

The chain recombines TRBV11-2 with TRBJ2-7, with D possibly matching TRBD2 (5 bases). Trimming removed 5 bases at V and 3 bases at J, with 11 bases between. Germline V gene lookup returns CDR1 SGHAT and CDR2 FQNNGV. The CDR3 consists of 13 residues. Written as DNA, the CDR3 is TGTGCCAGCAGCCCCAGTGGACTCTACGAGCAGTACTTC. Translating it yields CASSPSGLYEQYF.

The V and J genes are TRBV5-1 and TRBJ2-6, with a tentative D call TRBD2 (5 bases). CDR3 length: 15 residues. V lost 2 bases, J lost 4 bases, and 10 bases lay in between. Germline CDR1 is SGHRS and CDR2 is YFSETQ. CDR3 DNA sequence: TGCGCCAGCAGCTTCGAGGGTCTGGGGGCCAACGTCCTGACTTTC. This encodes CASSFEGLGANVLTF.

The rearrangement uses TRBV7-2 and TRBJ1-1; 8 bases fit TRBD1. Unmatched junction bases numbered 6, after V lost 4 bases and J lost 2 bases. Germline CDR1 and CDR2: SGHTA and FQGNSA. This CDR3 is 15 amino acids long. The CDR3 loop is CASSSGQVRNTEAFF. In DNA, the CDR3 is TGTGCCAGCAGCTCGGGACAGGTTCGAAACACTGAAGCTTTCTTT. Supplemented by reference TRBV7-2 and TRBJ1-1, the full variable domain reads GAGVSQSPSNKVTEKGKDVELRCDPISGHTALYWYRQSLGQGLEFLIYFQGNSAPDKSGLPSDRFSAERTGGSVSTLTIQRTQQEDSAVYLCASSSGQVRNTEAFFGQGTRLTVV.

This clone was observed a handful of times. J is TRBJ2-5 and V is TRBV6-4; tentatively, D is TRBD1 (6 bases). Germline loops: CDR1 MRHNA, CDR2 SNTAGT. The CDR3 contains 12 residues. Trimming pared 10 bases from V and 4 bases from J, leaving 13 bases between. The CDR3 is CANPGVRETQYF. The CDR3 DNA reads as TGTGCCAATCCAGGGGTTCGAGAGACCCAGTACTTC.

The J gene is TRBJ2-1, the V gene TRBV25-1, with D perhaps TRBD2 (6 bases). CDR3 size: 17 residues. The V and J ends lost 4 bases and 9 bases respectively, with 25 bases between them. From germline, CDR1 is MGHDK and CDR2 SYGVNS. DNA for the CDR3: TGTGCCAGCAGTGCCGATATCACTAGCATCCCCCACGGTGAGCAGTTCTTC. This codes for CASSADITSIPHGEQFF.

J is TRBJ1-4 and V is TRBV5-1; D remains ambiguous. V gave up 4 bases and J gave up 5 bases, with 15 bases separating them. The CDR3 spans 15 residues. Germline loops: CDR1 SGHRS, CDR2 YFSETQ. CDR3 residues: CASSLFEGKNEKLFF. The CDR3 DNA reads as TGCGCCAGCAGCCTCTTTGAGGGCAAGAATGAAAAACTGTTTTTT.

V gene TRBV7-2 combines with J gene TRBJ1-6, with TRBD1 matching 7 bases. Trimming took 1 base from V and 7 from J; bases not matched to a gene: 16. This CDR3 comprises 19 residues. Germline V lookup: CDR1 SGHTA, CDR2 FQGNSA. The CDR3 region is CASSLGSGGRGRSNSPLHF. CDR3 DNA sequence: TGTGCCAGCAGCTTAGGCTCAGGGGGGCGAGGTAGGAGCAATTCACCCCTCCACTTT.

The chain carries TRBV7-2 and TRBJ2-7; D ambiguous. Per the germline V gene, CDR1 is SGHTA and CDR2 is FQGNSA. V lost 5 bases and J 2 bases, leaving 10 bases between the germline ends. CDR3 length equals 13 residues. CDR3 nucleotide sequence: TGTGCCAGCAGCCCGGGCCATCCCTACGAGCAGTACTTC. It encodes CASSPGHPYEQYF.

The rearrangement links TRBV9 to TRBJ2-2; a weak D match, TRBD1 (6 bases). CDR3 size: 15 residues. The ends were cut back, 0 bases at V and 7 bases at J, with 13 bases in the middle. Looked up from germline, CDR1 is SGDLS and CDR2 is YYNGEE. In DNA form, the CDR3 reads TGTGCCAGCAGCGTAGCAGGGGCGCAAGGCGGGGAGCTGTTTTTT. It is translated as CASSVAGAQGGELFF. The full variable domain, its missing parts supplied by reference TRBV9 and TRBJ2-2, is DSGVTQTPKHLITATGQRVTLRCSPRSGDLSVYWYQQSLDQGLQFLIQYYNGEERAKGNILERFSAQQFPDLHSELNLSSLELGDSALYFCASSVAGAQGGELFFGEGSRLTVL.

The chain links TRBV5-1 to TRBJ2-3; 8 bases map to TRBD2. The CDR3 is 15 amino acids. V gave up 4 bases and J gave up 1 base; unmatched junction bases: 5. Germline V CDR1 and CDR2: SGHRS, YFSETQ. In nucleotides, the CDR3 is TGCGCCAGCAGCACCCAGACTAGCGGCACAGATACGCAGTATTTT. It translates to CASSTQTSGTDTQYF. Full variable domain (rest looked up from reference TRBV5-1 and TRBJ2-3): KAGVTQTPRYLIKTRGQQVTLSCSPISGHRSVSWYQQTPGQGLQFLFEYFSETQRNKGNFPGRFSGRQFSNSRSEMNVSTLELGDSALYLCASSTQTSGTDTQYFGPGTRLTVL.

The chain has TRBV9 and TRBJ2-2, with TRBD2 identical over 10 bases. Germline V gene sequence: CDR1 SGDLS, CDR2 YYNGEE. The CDR3 consists of 16 residues. J lost 6 bases, V lost 4 bases, and 9 bases had no gene match. The CDR3 nucleotides are TGTGCCAGCAGCTCCGCCCCAGCGGGAGGGCCCGGGGAGCTGTTTTTT. Translated, it gives CASSSAPAGGPGELFF.

About this clone itself: The same CDR3 is also encoded by other DNA sequences in this sample. The chain couples TRBV7-2 to TRBJ2-1; D unclear. The germline V gene encodes CDR1 SGHTA and CDR2 FQGNSA. V lost 0 bases, J lost 6 bases, and 3 bases lay in between. The CDR3 spans 12 residues. The CDR3 DNA is TGTGCCAGCAGCTTAGCGGCCAATGAGCAGTTCTTC. It specifies CASSLAANEQFF.

J is TRBJ2-7 and V is TRBV18, with D unresolved. The CDR3 covers 13 residues. CDR1 is KGHSH, CDR2 LQKENI, per germline. Deletions cut 5 bases from V and 3 bases from J, with 11 bases between. The CDR3 protein is CASSLVGRYEQYF. The CDR3 coding sequence is TGTGCCAGCTCATTAGTAGGCCGCTACGAGCAGTACTTC.

The V call is TRBV19, the J call TRBJ1-2; TRBD1 matches 9 bases. The germline V gene has CDR1 LNHDA and CDR2 SQIVND (reference sequence). CDR3 length: 16 residues. Trimming took 5 bases from V and 8 from J; bases not matched to a gene: 15. The CDR3 loop is CASSPSGTGPVGGYTF. CDR3 sequence (DNA): TGTGCCAGTAGTCCGAGCGGGACAGGGCCGGTCGGCGGCTACACCTTC.